A selection of T cell receptor beta chains follows, all from one sample in a study of CD8+ T cells in alopecia areata. Generated by immunoSEQ multiplex PCR, the TCRdb table keeps only in-frame clones and is missing some. This sample yields 90,000 to 150,000 clones, of which approximately 59% are seen a single time; approximately 31% belongs to the top ten. Specimen: CD8+ T cells sorted from blood, collected at week 4, from a patient treated with tofacitinib. These receptors came from a human donor with alopecia areata. Each CDR3 is given with its conserved first and last residue. D genes are given only for firm matches. The size of a clone is reported for some rows only, either as once, few or many, or as a class for expanded clones.

cdr3_aa cdr3_nt d_call j_call v_call clone_size cdr3_length
CASSLEGGADTQYF TGTGCCAGCAGCTTAGAAGGTGGGGCAGATACGCAGTATTTT . TRBJ2-3 TRBV7-2 once 14
CASSVGQPYEQYF TGTGCCAGCAGTGTGGGACAGCCCTACGAGCAGTACTTC TRBD1 TRBJ2-7 TRBV28 . 13
CSVEEANTEAFF TGCAGCGTTGAAGAAGCAAACACTGAAGCTTTCTTT . TRBJ1-1 TRBV29-1 . 12
CSADRANYGYTF TGCAGCGCGGACAGGGCCAACTATGGCTACACCTTC TRBD1 TRBJ1-2 TRBV29-1 . 12
CSVLLGTGDLTGELFF TGCAGCGTTTTACTCGGGACAGGGGACCTCACCGGGGAGCTGTTTTTT TRBD1 TRBJ2-2 TRBV29-1 few 16
CASSLIGRMNTEAFF TGTGCCAGCAGCTTAATCGGACGCATGAACACTGAAGCTTTCTTT . TRBJ1-1 TRBV7-9 . 15
CSVLIMEQGIPGANVLTF TGCAGCGTTCTAATTATGGAACAGGGGATCCCTGGGGCCAACGTCCTGACTTTC TRBD1 TRBJ2-6 TRBV29-1 . 18
CASSPLAGGKNTEAFF TGTGCCAGCAGCCCACTCGCAGGGGGAAAGAACACTGAAGCTTTCTTT TRBD1 TRBJ1-1 TRBV7-2 few 16
CSVEGSSSYEQYF TGCAGCGTTGAGGGCAGTTCGTCCTACGAGCAGTACTTC . TRBJ2-7 TRBV29-1 . 13
CATSSLRDEQYF TGTGCCACCTCGTCCCTCCGGGACGAGCAGTACTTC . TRBJ2-7 TRBV2 . 12
CAWSVGGPGEQFF TGTGCCTGGAGTGTAGGTGGACCCGGTGAGCAGTTCTTC . TRBJ2-1 TRBV30 . 13
CSVESTTGDYGYTF TGCAGCGTTGAATCTACTACAGGGGACTATGGCTACACCTTC TRBD1 TRBJ1-2 TRBV29-1 . 14
CSVPGSRSGYTF TGCAGCGTCCCCGGGAGTCGCAGTGGCTACACCTTC . TRBJ1-2 TRBV29-1 . 12
CASSPRTGKGTGELFF TGTGCCAGCAGCCCCCGGACAGGAAAGGGCACCGGGGAGCTGTTTTTT TRBD1 TRBJ2-2 TRBV9 . 16
CASSRQGVTDTQYF TGTGCCAGCAGCCGACAGGGCGTCACAGATACGCAGTATTTT TRBD1 TRBJ2-3 TRBV14 . 14
CASSPPSGWGVYNEQFF TGCGCCAGCAGCCCGCCTTCGGGGTGGGGGGTTTACAATGAGCAGTTCTTC . TRBJ2-1 TRBV4-1 once 17
CASRSTAQRGQPQHF TGTGCCAGCCGATCTACGGCACAAAGGGGTCAGCCCCAGCATTTT . TRBJ1-5 TRBV6-6 . 15
CAWSQGMNTEAFF TGTGCCTGGAGTCAGGGGATGAACACTGAAGCTTTCTTT . TRBJ1-1 TRBV30 few 13
CASSFFGSYNSPLHF TGTGCCAGCAGTTTCTTCGGGTCCTATAATTCACCCCTCCACTTT . TRBJ1-6 TRBV28 . 15
CASSPRLAGANEQFF TGTGCCAGCAGCCCCCGACTAGCGGGGGCCAATGAGCAGTTCTTC TRBD2 TRBJ2-1 TRBV7-6 . 15
CASSSTRTGKYYGYTF TGTGCCAGCAGCTCTACCCGGACAGGGAAATACTATGGCTACACCTTC TRBD1 TRBJ1-2 TRBV9 . 16
CASSSVAKGSYGYTF TGTGCCAGCAGTTCAGTTGCTAAGGGGAGCTATGGCTACACCTTC . TRBJ1-2 TRBV6-5 . 15
CASSYSVTDTQYF TGTGCCAGCAGTTACTCGGTTACAGATACGCAGTATTTT . TRBJ2-3 TRBV6-5 few 13
CASSPPARQETQYF TGTGCCAGCAGCCCCCCGGCCAGGCAAGAGACCCAGTACTTC . TRBJ2-5 TRBV7-9 . 14
CAYNTGNYGYTF TGTGCCTACAATACAGGGAACTATGGCTACACCTTC . TRBJ1-2 TRBV30 . 12
CASSDLRGGYEQYF TGTGCCAGCAGTGATCTGCGGGGGGGGTACGAGCAGTACTTC TRBD2 TRBJ2-7 TRBV2 . 14
CAWSVLDGNEQFF TGTGCCTGGAGTGTTCTAGACGGCAATGAGCAGTTCTTC . TRBJ2-1 TRBV30 . 13
CAWSGGSGPEAFF TGTGCCTGGAGTGGGGGCTCCGGCCCTGAAGCTTTCTTT . TRBJ1-1 TRBV30 few 13
CASSLAYRGLGYTF TGTGCCAGCAGCTTAGCCTACAGGGGCTTGGGCTACACCTTC TRBD1 TRBJ1-2 TRBV7-9 . 14
CASSSGQGRSPLHF TGTGCCAGCAGCTCTGGACAGGGTCGGTCACCCCTCCACTTT TRBD1 TRBJ1-6 TRBV5-6 . 14
CAWREIYEQYF TGTGCCTGGAGAGAAATCTACGAGCAGTACTTC . TRBJ2-7 TRBV30 . 11